The present T cell receptor beta chain was sequenced within a study of OX40 agonist ivuxolimab in advanced cancers. Overall study context: The patients received agonistic anti-OX40 (CD134) antibody ivuxolimab.

The germline CDR1 and CDR2 sequences are SGHRS and YFSETQ. The CDR3 runs to 15 residues. The ends lost 0 bases at V and 9 bases at J; junction bases unmatched: 2. TCRdb's table, derived via immunoSEQ multiplex PCR, lists solely in-frame clones and lacks some. The table lists tens of thousands of clones, roughly 80% of them singletons. For this clone: Its antigen remains unknown.

Regarding the study as a whole: The expanded peripheral T cells' antigen specificity was not determined. At 0.1 to 3.0 mg/kg, clonal expansion of CD4+ and CD8+ blood T cells had occurred by week 6.

This chain links TRBV5-1 with TRBJ1-6, with 11 bases aligning to TRBD1. Sequencing used CD4+ or CD8+ T cells sorted from blood, obtained in a trial of the OX40 agonist ivuxolimab. This sequence originates from an adult with an advanced solid tumor such as melanoma, head and neck, liver or kidney cancer. The CDR3 loop is CASSLEGTGGSPLHF. The CDR3 bases are TGCGCCAGCAGCTTGGAGGGGACAGGGGGTTCACCCCTCCACTTT.